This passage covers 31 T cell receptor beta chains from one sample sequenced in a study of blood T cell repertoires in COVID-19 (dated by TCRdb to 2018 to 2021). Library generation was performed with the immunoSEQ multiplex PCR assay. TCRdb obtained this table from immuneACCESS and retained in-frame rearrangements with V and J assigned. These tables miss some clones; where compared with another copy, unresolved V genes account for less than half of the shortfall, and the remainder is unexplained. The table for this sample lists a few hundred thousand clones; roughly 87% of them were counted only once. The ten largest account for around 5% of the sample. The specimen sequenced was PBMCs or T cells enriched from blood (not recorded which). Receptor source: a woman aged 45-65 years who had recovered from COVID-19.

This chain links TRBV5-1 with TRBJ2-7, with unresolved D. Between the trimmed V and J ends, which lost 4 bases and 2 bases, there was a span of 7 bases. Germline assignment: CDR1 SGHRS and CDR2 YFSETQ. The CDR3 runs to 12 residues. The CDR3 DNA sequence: TGCGCCAGCAGCGCCACGGCCTACGAGCAGTACTTC. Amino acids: CASSATAYEQYF.

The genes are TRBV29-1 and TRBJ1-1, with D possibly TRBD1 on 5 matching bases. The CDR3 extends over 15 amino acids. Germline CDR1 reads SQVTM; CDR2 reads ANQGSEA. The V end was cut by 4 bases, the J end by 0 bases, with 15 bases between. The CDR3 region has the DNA TGCAGCGTTGGCGGCAGGGAAATTTTGAACACTGAAGCTTTCTTT. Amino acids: CSVGGREILNTEAFF.

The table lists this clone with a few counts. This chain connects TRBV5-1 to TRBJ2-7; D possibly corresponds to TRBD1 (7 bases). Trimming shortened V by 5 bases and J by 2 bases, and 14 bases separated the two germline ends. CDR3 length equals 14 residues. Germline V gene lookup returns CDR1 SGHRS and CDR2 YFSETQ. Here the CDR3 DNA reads TGCGCCAGCAGTATGGAGGGACAGACCTACGAGCAGTACTTC. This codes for CASSMEGQTYEQYF.

The CDR3 region is CASSLLTGPADTQYF. Written as DNA, the CDR3 is TGTGCCAGCAGCTTATTGACAGGACCGGCAGATACGCAGTATTTT. The chain combines TRBV7-6 with TRBJ2-3; possibly TRBD1 for D (6 bases). CDR3 length: 15 residues. Germline V lookup: CDR1 SGHVS, CDR2 FNYEAQ. Trimming cost V 2 bases and J 4 bases, with 13 bases left between them.

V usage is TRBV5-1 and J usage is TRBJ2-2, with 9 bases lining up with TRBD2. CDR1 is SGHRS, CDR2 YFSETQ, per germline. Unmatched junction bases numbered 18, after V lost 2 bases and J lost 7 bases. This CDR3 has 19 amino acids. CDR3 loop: CASSFGLMASGAPDGELFF. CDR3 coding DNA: TGCGCCAGCAGCTTCGGGCTTATGGCTAGCGGGGCCCCGGACGGGGAGCTGTTTTTT.

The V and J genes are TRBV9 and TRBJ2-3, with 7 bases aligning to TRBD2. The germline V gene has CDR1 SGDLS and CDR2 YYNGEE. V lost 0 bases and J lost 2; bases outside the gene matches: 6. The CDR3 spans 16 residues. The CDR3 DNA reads TGTGCCAGCAGCGTAGGGCTAGCGGAATTCACAGATACGCAGTATTTT. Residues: CASSVGLAEFTDTQYF.

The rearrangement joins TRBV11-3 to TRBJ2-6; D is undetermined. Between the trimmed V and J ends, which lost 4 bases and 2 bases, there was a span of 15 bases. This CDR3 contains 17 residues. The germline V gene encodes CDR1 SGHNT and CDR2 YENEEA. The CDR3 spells CASSSSTRLTGANVLTF. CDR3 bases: TGTGCCAGCAGCTCCTCAACCAGACTCACTGGGGCCAACGTCCTGACTTTC.

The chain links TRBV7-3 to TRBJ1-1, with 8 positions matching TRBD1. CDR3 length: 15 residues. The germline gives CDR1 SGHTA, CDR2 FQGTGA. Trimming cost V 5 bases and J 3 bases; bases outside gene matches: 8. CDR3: CASSPRQGRDTEAFF. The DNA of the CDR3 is TGTGCCAGCAGCCCCAGACAGGGGAGGGACACTGAAGCTTTCTTT.

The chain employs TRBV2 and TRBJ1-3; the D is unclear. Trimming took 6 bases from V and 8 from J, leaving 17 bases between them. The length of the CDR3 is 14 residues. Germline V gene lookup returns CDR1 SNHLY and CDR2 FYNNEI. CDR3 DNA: TGTGCCAGCAGAGTAGAGATTTTGGAGGACACCATATATTTT. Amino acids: CASRVEILEDTIYF.

The DNA for the CDR3 is TGTGCCAGCAGCGCCCAGGGGGCTACGTATGGCTACACCTTC. The encoded protein is CASSAQGATYGYTF. V and J are TRBV7-2 and TRBJ1-2; TRBD1 aligns across 8 bases. Germline loops: CDR1 SGHTA, CDR2 FQGNSA. The CDR3 is 14 residues long. Trimming at V came to 5 bases and at J to 5 bases, leaving 7 bases not matched to a gene.

Here the CDR3 reads CASIHSGQGRAFF. As DNA, the CDR3 is TGTGCCAGTATTCATTCGGGACAGGGGAGAGCTTTCTTT. This chain uses TRBV19 with TRBJ1-1; 10 bases agree with TRBD1. The CDR3 totals 13 residues. The junction had 9 bases not matched to a gene; V was cut back by 7 bases and J by 10 bases. Germline assignment: CDR1 LNHDA and CDR2 SQIVND (reference sequence).

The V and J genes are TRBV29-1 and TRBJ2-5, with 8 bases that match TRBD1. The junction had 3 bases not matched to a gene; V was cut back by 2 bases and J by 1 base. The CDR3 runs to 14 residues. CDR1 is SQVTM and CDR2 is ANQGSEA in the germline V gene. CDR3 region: CSVESGTGQETQYF. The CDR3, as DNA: TGCAGCGTTGAATCGGGGACAGGCCAAGAGACCCAGTACTTC.

The CDR3 loop is CASSTGTVNTGELFF. The CDR3 DNA reads as TGTGCCAGCAGTACCGGGACAGTGAACACCGGGGAGCTGTTTTTT. The V call is TRBV6-5, the J call TRBJ2-2; 7 positions agree with TRBD1. Germline-derived CDR1 and CDR2 are MNHEY and SVGAGI. V lost 5 bases, J lost 1 base, and 4 bases stayed unmatched. The length of the CDR3 is 15 residues.

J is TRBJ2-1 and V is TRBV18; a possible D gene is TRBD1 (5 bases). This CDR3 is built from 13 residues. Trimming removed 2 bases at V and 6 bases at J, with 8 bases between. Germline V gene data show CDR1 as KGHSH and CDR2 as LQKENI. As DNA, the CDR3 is TGTGCCAGCTCACCAACAGGAGTCAATGAGCAGTTCTTC. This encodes CASSPTGVNEQFF.

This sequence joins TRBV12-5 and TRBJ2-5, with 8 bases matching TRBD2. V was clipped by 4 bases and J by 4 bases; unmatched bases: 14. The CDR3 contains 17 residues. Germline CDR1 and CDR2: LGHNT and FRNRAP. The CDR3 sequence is CASGSTRDGRAAETQYF. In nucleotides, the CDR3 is TGTGCTAGTGGTTCCACCAGAGACGGGAGGGCCGCAGAGACCCAGTACTTC.

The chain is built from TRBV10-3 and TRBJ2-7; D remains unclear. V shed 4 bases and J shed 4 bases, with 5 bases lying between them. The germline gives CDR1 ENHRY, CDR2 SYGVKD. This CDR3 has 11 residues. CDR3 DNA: TGTGCCATCAGTGCCAGGTACGAGCAGTACTTC. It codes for CAISARYEQYF.

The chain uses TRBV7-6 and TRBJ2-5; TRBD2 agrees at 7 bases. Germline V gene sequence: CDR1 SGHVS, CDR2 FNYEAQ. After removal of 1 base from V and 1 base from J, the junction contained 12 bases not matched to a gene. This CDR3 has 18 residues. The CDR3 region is CASSLVAPGGSLQETQYF. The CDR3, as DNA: TGTGCCAGCAGCTTAGTTGCCCCGGGGGGAAGCCTCCAAGAGACCCAGTACTTC. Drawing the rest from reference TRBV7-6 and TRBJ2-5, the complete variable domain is GAGVSQSPRYKVTKRGQDVALRCDPISGHVSLYWYRQALGQGPEFLTYFNYEAQQDKSGLPNDRFSAERPEGSISTLTIQRTEQRDSAMYRCASSLVAPGGSLQETQYFGPGTRLLVL.

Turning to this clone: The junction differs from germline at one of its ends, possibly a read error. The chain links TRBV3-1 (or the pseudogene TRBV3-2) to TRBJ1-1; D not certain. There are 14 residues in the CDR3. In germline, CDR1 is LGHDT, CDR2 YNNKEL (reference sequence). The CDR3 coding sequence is TGTGCCAGCAGCCAGCGGCCTAGGAACATTGAAGCTTTCTTT. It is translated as CASSQRPRNIEAFF.

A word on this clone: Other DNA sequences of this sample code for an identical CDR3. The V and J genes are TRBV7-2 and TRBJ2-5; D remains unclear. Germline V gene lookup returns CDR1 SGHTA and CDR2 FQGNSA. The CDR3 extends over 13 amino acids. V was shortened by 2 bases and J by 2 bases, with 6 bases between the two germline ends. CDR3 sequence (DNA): TGTGCCAGCAGCTTACCCGTTCAAGAGACCCAGTACTTC. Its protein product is CASSLPVQETQYF.

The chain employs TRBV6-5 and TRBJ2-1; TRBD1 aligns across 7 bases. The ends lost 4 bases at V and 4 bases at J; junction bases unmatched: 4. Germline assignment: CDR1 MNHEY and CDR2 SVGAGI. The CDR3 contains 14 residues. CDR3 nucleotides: TGTGCCAGCAGTTGGGGACAGTTATACAATGAGCAGTTCTTC. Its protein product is CASSWGQLYNEQFF.

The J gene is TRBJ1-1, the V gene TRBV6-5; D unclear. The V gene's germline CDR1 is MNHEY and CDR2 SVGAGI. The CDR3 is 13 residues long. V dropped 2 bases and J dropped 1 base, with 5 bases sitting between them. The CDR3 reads CASSYTQNTEAFF. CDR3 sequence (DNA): TGTGCCAGCAGTTACACACAGAACACTGAAGCTTTCTTT.

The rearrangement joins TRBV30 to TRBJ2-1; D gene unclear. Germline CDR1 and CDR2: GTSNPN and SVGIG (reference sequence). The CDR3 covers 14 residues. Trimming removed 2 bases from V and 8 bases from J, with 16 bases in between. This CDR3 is CAWSWRKLGDEQFF. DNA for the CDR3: TGTGCCTGGAGTTGGAGAAAACTCGGTGATGAGCAGTTCTTC.

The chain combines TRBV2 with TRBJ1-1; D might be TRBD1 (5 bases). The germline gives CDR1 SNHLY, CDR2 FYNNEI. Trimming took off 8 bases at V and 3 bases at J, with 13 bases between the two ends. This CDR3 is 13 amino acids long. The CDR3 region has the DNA TGTGCCAGCCCCCGGGGGGGGGACACTGAAGCTTTCTTT. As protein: CASPRGGDTEAFF.

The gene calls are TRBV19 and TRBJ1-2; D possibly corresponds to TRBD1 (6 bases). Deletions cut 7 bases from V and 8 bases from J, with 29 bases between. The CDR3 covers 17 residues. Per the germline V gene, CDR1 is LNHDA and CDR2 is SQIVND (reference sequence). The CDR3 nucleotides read TGTGCCAGTAACCGACGGGCAGGGGAGGGTGTATTGCAAGGCTACACCTTC. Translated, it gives CASNRRAGEGVLQGYTF. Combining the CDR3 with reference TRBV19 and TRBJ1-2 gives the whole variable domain DGGITQSPKYLFRKEGQNVTLSCEQNLNHDAMYWYRQDPGQGLRLIYYSQIVNDFQKGDIAEGYSVSREKKESFPLTVTSAQKNPTAFYLCASNRRAGEGVLQGYTFGSGTRLTVV.

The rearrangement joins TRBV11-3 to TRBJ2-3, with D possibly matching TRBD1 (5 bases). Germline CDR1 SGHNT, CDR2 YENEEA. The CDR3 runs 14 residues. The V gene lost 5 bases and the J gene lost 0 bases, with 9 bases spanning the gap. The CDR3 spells CASSSRVSTDTQYF. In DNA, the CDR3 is TGTGCCAGCAGCAGCAGGGTTAGCACAGATACGCAGTATTTT.

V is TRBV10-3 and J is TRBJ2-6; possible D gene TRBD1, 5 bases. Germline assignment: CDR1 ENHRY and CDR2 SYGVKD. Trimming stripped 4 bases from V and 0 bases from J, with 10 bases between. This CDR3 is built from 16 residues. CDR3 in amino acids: CAISVSGNSGANVLTF. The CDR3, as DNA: TGTGCCATCAGTGTATCAGGGAACTCTGGGGCCAACGTCCTGACTTTC.

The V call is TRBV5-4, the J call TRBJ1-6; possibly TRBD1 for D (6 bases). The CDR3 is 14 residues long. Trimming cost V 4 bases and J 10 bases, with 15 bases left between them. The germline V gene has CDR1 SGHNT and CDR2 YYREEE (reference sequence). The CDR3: CASSHPGVGSPLHF. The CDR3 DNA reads TGTGCCAGCAGCCACCCAGGGGTCGGGTCACCCCTCCACTTT.

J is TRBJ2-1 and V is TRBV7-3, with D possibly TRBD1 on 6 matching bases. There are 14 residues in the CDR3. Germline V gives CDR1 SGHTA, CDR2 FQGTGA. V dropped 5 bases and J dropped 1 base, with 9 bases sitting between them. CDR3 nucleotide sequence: TGTGCCAGCAGCAACGGACAGTCCTACAATGAGCAGTTCTTC. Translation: CASSNGQSYNEQFF.

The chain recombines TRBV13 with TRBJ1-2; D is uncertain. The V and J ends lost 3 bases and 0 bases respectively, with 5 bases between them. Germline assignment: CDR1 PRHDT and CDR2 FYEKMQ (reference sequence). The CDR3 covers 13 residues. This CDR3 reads CASSLAANYGYTF. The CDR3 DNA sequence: TGTGCCAGCAGCTTGGCAGCTAACTATGGCTACACCTTC.

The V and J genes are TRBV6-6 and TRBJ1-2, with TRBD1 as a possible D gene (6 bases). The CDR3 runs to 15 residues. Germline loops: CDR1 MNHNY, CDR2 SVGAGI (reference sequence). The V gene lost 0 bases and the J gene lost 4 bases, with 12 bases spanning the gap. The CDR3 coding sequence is TGTGCCAGCAGTTACTCGTCAGGGGCTGGCTATGGCTACACCTTC. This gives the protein CASSYSSGAGYGYTF.

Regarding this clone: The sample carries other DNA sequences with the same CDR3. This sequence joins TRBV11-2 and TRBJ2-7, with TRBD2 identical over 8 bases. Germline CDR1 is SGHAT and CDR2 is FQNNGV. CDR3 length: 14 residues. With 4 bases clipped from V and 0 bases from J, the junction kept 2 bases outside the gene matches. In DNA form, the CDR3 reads TGTGCCAGCAGCTCTACTAGCGGCTCCTACGAGCAGTACTTC. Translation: CASSSTSGSYEQYF.